A selection of T cell receptor beta chains follows, all from one sample in a study of blood T cell repertoires in COVID-19. Using immunoSEQ multiplex PCR, the repertoire was profiled, and TCRdb retains in-frame clones only, with some absent. The sample lists more than 65,000 clones, around 79% seen once, with approximately 40% in the top ten. What was sequenced was peripheral blood. Receptors originate from a woman aged 70-85 years with acute or convalescent COVID-19. CDR3s include the opening cysteine and the closing phenylalanine or tryptophan. The D gene is left open where the match is weak. The listing skips clone size in some rows; elsewhere it reads once, few, many or a size class.

J gene,clone size,D gene,V gene,CDR3 DNA,CDR3 protein
TRBJ1-1,few,NA,TRBV11-2,TGTGCCAGCAGCGACTACATGAACACTGAAGCTTTCTTT,CASSDYMNTEAFF
TRBJ2-7,NA,TRBD2,TRBV28,TGTGCCAGCAGTTTAGGACTAGCGGGACCCTACGAGCAGTACTTC,CASSLGLAGPYEQYF
TRBJ2-2,NA,NA,TRBV11-2,TGTGCCAGCAGCTTCCCGGGAGTGGGCACCGGGGAGCTGTTTTTT,CASSFPGVGTGELFF
TRBJ2-5,NA,NA,TRBV7-2,TGTGCCAGCAGCTTAGGGAGGAAAGAGACCCAGTACTTC,CASSLGRKETQYF
TRBJ1-6,NA,NA,TRBV7-8,TGTGCCAGCAGCTTAGGGCAGGGTAATAATTCACCCCTCCACTTT,CASSLGQGNNSPLHF
TRBJ1-1,few,NA,TRBV2,TGTGCCAGCGGGCCGCGGGGGGGTCCCATGAACACTGAAGCTTTCTTT,CASGPRGGPMNTEAFF
TRBJ2-4,NA,NA,TRBV5-4,TGTGCCAGCAGCTTGGCCGGCAGGGAGGTCAATCAGTACTTC,CASSLAGREVNQYF
TRBJ1-2,NA,NA,TRBV18,TGTGCCAGCTCACCCCGACCGTACAGGGATCAGGGTGGCTACACCTTC,CASSPRPYRDQGGYTF
TRBJ1-2,NA,NA,TRBV5-1,TGCGCCAGCAGAACCCGGTCGGTGGATGGCTACACCTTC,CASRTRSVDGYTF
TRBJ2-1,NA,NA,TRBV13,TGTGCCAGCAGCTCCGGAGGGTTTTACAATGAGCAGTTCTTC,CASSSGGFYNEQFF
TRBJ1-2,NA,NA,TRBV12-3/TRBV12-4,TGTGCCAGCAGTTTCGGACAAAACTATGGCTACACCTTC,CASSFGQNYGYTF
TRBJ2-7,NA,NA,TRBV28,TGTGCCAGCAGTTCACCGGGGTTAGGCAGGAACGAGCAGTACTTC,CASSSPGLGRNEQYF
TRBJ2-1,once,NA,TRBV7-3,TGTGCCAGCAGCTCCCCCCCTCTATCTGAGCAGTTCTTC,CASSSPPLSEQFF
TRBJ1-5,NA,TRBD1,TRBV24-1,TGTGCCACCAGTGCTCCAGGGACAGGGAGTGCCCAGCCCCAGCATTTT,CATSAPGTGSAQPQHF
TRBJ1-2,NA,NA,TRBV27,TGTGCCAGCAGTTTATCTGGGGACACCGTAGCCACCTTC,CASSLSGDTVATF
TRBJ1-5,NA,NA,TRBV7-2,TGTGCCAGCAGCTTAGCGTCGGGAACTAATCAGCCCCAGCATTTT,CASSLASGTNQPQHF
TRBJ2-7,NA,TRBD2,TRBV19,TGTGCCAGTAGTGTAGCGGGAAGTACCTACGAGCAGTACTTC,CASSVAGSTYEQYF
TRBJ2-3,once,NA,TRBV5-6,TGTGCCAGCAGCTTAACTCCTAGCCAGGTCCCAGATACGCAGTATTTT,CASSLTPSQVPDTQYF
TRBJ2-1,NA,NA,TRBV18,TGTGCCAGCTCACGGAGGGACAGAACCTTCTACAATGAGCAGTTCTTC,CASSRRDRTFYNEQFF
TRBJ1-2,NA,NA,TRBV10-3,TGTGCCATCAGTGAGTACAGTCCGTATGGCTACACCTTC,CAISEYSPYGYTF
TRBJ1-2,few,NA,TRBV7-2,TGTGCCAGCAGCCGAACAGGGTACTATGGCTACACCTTC,CASSRTGYYGYTF
TRBJ2-6,few,TRBD1,TRBV5-1,TGCGCCAGCAGCTCCCGGGACAGTCTCCTTTCTGGGGCCAACGTCCTGACTTTC,CASSSRDSLLSGANVLTF
TRBJ1-1,NA,NA,TRBV14,TGTGCCAGCAGCCAACTACGGGGCGGGATCACTGAAGCTTTCTTT,CASSQLRGGITEAFF
TRBJ2-7,NA,NA,TRBV7-3,TGTGCCAGCAGCTGGGTGGCGGGGAAGGAGCAGTACTTC,CASSWVAGKEQYF
TRBJ1-5,NA,NA,TRBV27,TGTGCCAGCAGTTTTGCAGGGATCCGCAATCAGCCCCAGCATTTT,CASSFAGIRNQPQHF
TRBJ2-2,NA,TRBD2,TRBV11-3,TGTGCCAGCAGCTCGACTAGCGGGAACACCGGGGAGCTGTTTTTT,CASSSTSGNTGELFF
TRBJ1-5,medium-sized,NA,TRBV6-2/TRBV6-3,TGTGCCAGCAGTCTCCTAACTTCAAATCAGCCCCAGCATTTT,CASSLLTSNQPQHF
TRBJ1-1,NA,NA,TRBV10-3,TGTGCCATCAGTGATAGGAGCATGAACACTGAAGCTTTCTTT,CAISDRSMNTEAFF
TRBJ2-1,once,TRBD1,TRBV5-1,TGCGCCAGCAGCCGGGACAGGTGGAATGAGCAGTTCTTC,CASSRDRWNEQFF
TRBJ2-3,NA,NA,TRBV4-3,TGCGCCAGCAGCCAAGTTCCTCGAGATACGCAGTATTTT,CASSQVPRDTQYF
TRBJ1-6,NA,NA,TRBV11-1,TGTGCCAGCACCATAACAGGCGATGAGAATTCACCCCTCCACTTT,CASTITGDENSPLHF
TRBJ2-7,once,TRBD2,TRBV11-2,TGTGCCAGCACCCGGACTAGCGGGAACTCCTACGAGCAGTACTTC,CASTRTSGNSYEQYF
TRBJ1-3,few,TRBD1,TRBV18,TGTGCCAGCTCATCCAAGGACAGGAGCTCTGGAAACACCATATATTTT,CASSSKDRSSGNTIYF
TRBJ1-1,NA,TRBD1,TRBV19,TGTGCCAGTAGAATATTCGGGACAGGCGGAACTGAAGCTTTCTTT,CASRIFGTGGTEAFF
TRBJ2-2,NA,TRBD1,TRBV4-1,TGCGCCAGCAGCCACCCTGGGACAGCCGGGGAGCTGTTTTTT,CASSHPGTAGELFF
TRBJ1-6,few,NA,TRBV29-1,TGCAGCGTTGGGGCAGGGTTGAATTCACCCCTCCACTTT,CSVGAGLNSPLHF
TRBJ1-2,NA,NA,TRBV6-5,TGTGCCAGCAGTTACTCTGGGGCCGTTAACTATGGCTACACCTTC,CASSYSGAVNYGYTF
TRBJ2-7,NA,NA,TRBV9,TGTGCCAGCAGTCCACTTAGAGGCAACTACGAGCAGTACTTC,CASSPLRGNYEQYF
TRBJ1-2,NA,TRBD1,TRBV28,TGTGCCAGCAGTTACGCGACAGGGGAAGTTTGGGGCTACACCTTC,CASSYATGEVWGYTF
TRBJ2-2,NA,TRBD2,TRBV19,TGTGCCAGTAGTATAGATATGAGCGGGAGCGCCGGGGAGCTGTTTTTT,CASSIDMSGSAGELFF